Included here is one T cell receptor (beta chain) sequence, with context. Its matching antigen is unknown. Target depth was 1 in 200,000 to 1 in 1 million T cells, about 10x per clonotype. The table came from immunoSEQ multiplex PCR; TCRdb's copy has only in-frame clones and leaves some out. The repertoire holds roughly 330,000 clones, with roughly 70% as singletons. This sample was taken from a study of cytotoxic CD8 clonotypes in ibrutinib-treated CLL. Turning to the study itself: Response material was collected after a median around 12 months of treatment, range 6 to 36. Study-wide results and limits: Ibrutinib response saw clonality rise, and progression saw it return toward baseline. Stable or contracted on treatment, public clonotypes were also uncommon.

V was clipped by 3 bases and J by 4 bases; unmatched bases: 2. The germline V gene has CDR1 SGHTA and CDR2 FQGNSA. This CDR3 region has 16 residues. The sample in question was PBMCs, obtained after 36 months of ibrutinib treatment. The clonotype originates from a human donor with chronic lymphocytic leukemia. The chain joins TRBV7-2 to TRBJ2-6; 11 bases are a match to TRBD2. The chain's CDR3 is CASSLGLAAGANVLTF. The CDR3 nucleotides are TGTGCCAGCAGCTTGGGACTAGCGGCCGGGGCCAACGTCCTGACTTTC. Looking up the rest from reference TRBV7-2 and TRBJ2-6 gives the full variable domain: GAGVSQSPSNKVTEKGKDVELRCDPISGHTALYWYRQSLGQGLEFLIYFQGNSAPDKSGLPSDRFSAERTGGSVSTLTIQRTQQEDSAVYLCASSLGLAAGANVLTFGAGSRLTVL.